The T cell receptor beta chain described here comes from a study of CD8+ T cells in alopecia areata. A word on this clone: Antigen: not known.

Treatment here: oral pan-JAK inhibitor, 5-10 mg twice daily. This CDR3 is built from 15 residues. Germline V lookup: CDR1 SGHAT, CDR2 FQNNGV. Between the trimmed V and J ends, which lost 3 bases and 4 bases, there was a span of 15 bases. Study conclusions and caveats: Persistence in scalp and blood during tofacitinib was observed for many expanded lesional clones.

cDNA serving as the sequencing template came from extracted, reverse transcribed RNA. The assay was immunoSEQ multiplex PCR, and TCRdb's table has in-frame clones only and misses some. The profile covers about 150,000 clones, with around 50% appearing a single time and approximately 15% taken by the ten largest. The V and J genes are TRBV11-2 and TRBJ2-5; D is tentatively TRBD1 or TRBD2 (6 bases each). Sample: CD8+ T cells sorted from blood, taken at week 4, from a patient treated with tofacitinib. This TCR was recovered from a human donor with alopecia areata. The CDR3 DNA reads TGTGCCAGCAGCTTCGGACCAGGGGAGGCAGAGACCCAGTACTTC. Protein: CASSFGPGEAETQYF.